This T cell receptor beta chain was captured in a study of early T cells in non-severe SARS-CoV-2 infection. Study in general: Chains from this unsorted whole-blood bulk RNA could not be paired.

Researchers attached unique molecular identifiers to individual cDNA molecules. MiXCR, run by TCRdb on the 5' RACE reads, gives a single entry per CDR3 protein. The sample contains under 85,000 distinct CDR3 sequences, less than 5.5% of which appear only once. This clonotype was observed at least ten times. The V segment lost 5 bases and the J segment 2 bases; nucleotides outside the gene matches: 12. The length of the CDR3 is 18 residues. The V gene is TRBV12-3 or TRBV12-4, the J gene TRBJ2-3; 11 positions match TRBD2. The TCR sequence derives from an adult who was a healthcare worker with PCR-confirmed SARS-CoV-2 infection or an uninfected control (not recorded which). Sequenced material: whole blood, taken at baseline. This chain's CDR3 is CASSPSRLAGRLTDTQYF. The CDR3, as DNA: TGTGCCAGCAGTCCCTCTCGACTAGCGGGGCGACTCACAGATACGCAGTATTTT.